This record looks at one T cell receptor beta chain sequence and its context. These data come from a study of shared clonotypes between healthy human individuals. Profiled with immunoSEQ multiplex PCR; TCRdb holds only in-frame clones, not every one. The repertoire holds millions of clones, with about 92% as singletons. CD4+ cells yielded CD45RA+ naive and CD45RA-negative memory subsets. The V end lost 5 bases, the J end lost 3 bases, and 13 bases lay between the germline ends. The length of the CDR3 is 15 residues. The germline gives CDR1 MNHNY, CDR2 SVGAGI (reference sequence). Source material: naive CD4+ T cells sorted from blood. Subset indicated: CD45RA+ positively selected. The TCR originated in a man aged 18 to 30 in good health. The V call is TRBV6-6, the J call TRBJ2-2; D is possibly TRBD1 (6 bases). CDR3 in DNA: TGTGCCAGCAGTACCCGGGACACCTACACCGGGGAGCTGTTTTTT. It yields the protein CASSTRDTYTGELFF.